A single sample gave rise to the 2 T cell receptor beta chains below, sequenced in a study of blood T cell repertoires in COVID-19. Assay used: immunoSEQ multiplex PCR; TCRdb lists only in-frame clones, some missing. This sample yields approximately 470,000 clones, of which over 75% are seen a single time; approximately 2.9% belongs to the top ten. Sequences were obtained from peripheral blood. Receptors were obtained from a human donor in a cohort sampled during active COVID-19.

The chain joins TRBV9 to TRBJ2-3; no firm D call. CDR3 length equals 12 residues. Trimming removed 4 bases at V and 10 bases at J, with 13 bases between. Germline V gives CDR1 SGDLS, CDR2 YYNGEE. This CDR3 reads CASSLPAQAQYF. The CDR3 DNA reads TGTGCCAGCAGCCTTCCGGCCCAGGCGCAGTATTTT.

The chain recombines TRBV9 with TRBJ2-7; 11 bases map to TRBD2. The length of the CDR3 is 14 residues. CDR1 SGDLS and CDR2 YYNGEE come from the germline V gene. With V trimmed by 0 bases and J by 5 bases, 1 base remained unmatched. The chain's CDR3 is CASSVEGLADEQYF. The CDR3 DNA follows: TGTGCCAGCAGCGTAGAGGGACTAGCGGACGAGCAGTACTTC.